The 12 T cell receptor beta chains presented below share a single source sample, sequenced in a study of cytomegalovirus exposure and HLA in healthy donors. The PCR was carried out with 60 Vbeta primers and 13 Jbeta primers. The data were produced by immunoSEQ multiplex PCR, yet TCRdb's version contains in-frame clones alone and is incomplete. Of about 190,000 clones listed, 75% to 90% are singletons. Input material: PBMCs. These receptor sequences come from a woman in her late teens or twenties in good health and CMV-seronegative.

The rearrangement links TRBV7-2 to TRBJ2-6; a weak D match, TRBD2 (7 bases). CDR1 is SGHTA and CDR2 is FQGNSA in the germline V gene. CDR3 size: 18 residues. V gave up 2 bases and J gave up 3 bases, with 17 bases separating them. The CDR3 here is CASSLRGGGADGANVLTF. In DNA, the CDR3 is TGTGCCAGCAGCTTACGCGGAGGGGGGGCGGATGGGGCCAACGTCCTGACTTTC.

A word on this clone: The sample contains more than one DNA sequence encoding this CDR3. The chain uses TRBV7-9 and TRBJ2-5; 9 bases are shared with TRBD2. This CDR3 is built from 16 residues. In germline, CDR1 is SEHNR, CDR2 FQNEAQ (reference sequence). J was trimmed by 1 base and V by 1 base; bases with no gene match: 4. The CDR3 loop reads CASSLGASGVQETQYF. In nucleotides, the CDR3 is TGTGCCAGCAGCTTAGGCGCTAGCGGGGTCCAAGAGACCCAGTACTTC. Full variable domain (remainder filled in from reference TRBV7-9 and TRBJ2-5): DTGVSQNPRHKITKRGQNVTFRCDPISEHNRLYWYRQTLGQGPEFLTYFQNEAQLEKSRLLSDRFSAERPKGSFSTLEIQRTEQGDSAMYLCASSLGASGVQETQYFGPGTRLLVL.

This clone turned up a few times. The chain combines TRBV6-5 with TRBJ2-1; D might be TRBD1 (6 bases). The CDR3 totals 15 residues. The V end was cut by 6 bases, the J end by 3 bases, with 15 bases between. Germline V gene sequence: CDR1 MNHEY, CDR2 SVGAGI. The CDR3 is CASSPPGHIYNEQFF. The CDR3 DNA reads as TGTGCCAGCAGCCCACCGGGACATATCTACAATGAGCAGTTCTTC.

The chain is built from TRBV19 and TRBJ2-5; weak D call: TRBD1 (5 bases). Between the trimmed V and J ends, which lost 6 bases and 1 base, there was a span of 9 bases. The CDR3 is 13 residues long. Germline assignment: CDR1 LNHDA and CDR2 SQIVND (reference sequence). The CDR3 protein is CASSGRAQETQYF. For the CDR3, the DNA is TGTGCCAGTAGCGGCAGGGCCCAAGAGACCCAGTACTTC.

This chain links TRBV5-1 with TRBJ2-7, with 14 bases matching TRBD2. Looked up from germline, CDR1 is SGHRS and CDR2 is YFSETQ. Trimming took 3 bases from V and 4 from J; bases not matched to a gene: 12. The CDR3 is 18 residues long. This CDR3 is CASSSLPGLAGVSYEQYF. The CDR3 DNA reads TGCGCCAGCAGCTCACTACCGGGACTAGCGGGAGTTTCTTACGAGCAGTACTTC. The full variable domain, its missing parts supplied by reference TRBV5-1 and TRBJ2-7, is KAGVTQTPRYLIKTRGQQVTLSCSPISGHRSVSWYQQTPGQGLQFLFEYFSETQRNKGNFPGRFSGRQFSNSRSEMNVSTLELGDSALYLCASSSLPGLAGVSYEQYFGPGTRLTVT.

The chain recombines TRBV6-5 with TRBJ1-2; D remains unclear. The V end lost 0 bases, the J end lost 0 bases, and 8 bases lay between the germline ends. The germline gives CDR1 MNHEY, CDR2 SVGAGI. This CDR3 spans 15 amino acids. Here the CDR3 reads CASSYSGLANYGYTF. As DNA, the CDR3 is TGTGCCAGCAGTTACTCAGGCCTAGCTAACTATGGCTACACCTTC.

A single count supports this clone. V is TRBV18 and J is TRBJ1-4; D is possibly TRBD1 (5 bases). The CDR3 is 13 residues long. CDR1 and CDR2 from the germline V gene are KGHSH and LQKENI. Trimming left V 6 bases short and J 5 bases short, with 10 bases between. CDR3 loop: CASSPGANEKLFF. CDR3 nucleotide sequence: TGTGCCAGCTCCCCTGGGGCGAATGAAAAACTGTTTTTT. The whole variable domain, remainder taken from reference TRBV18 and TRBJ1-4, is NAGVMQNPRHLVRRRGQEARLRCSPMKGHSHVYWYRQLPEEGLKFMVYLQKENIIDESGMPKERFSAEFPKEGPSILRIQQVVRGDSAAYFCASSPGANEKLFFGSGTQLSVL.

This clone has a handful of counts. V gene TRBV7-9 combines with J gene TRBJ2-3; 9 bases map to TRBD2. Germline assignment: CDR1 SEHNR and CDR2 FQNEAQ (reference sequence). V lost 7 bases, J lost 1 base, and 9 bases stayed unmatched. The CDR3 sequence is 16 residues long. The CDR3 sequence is CASTRNSGGRTDTQYF. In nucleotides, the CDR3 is TGTGCCAGCACAAGAAATAGCGGGGGTCGCACAGATACGCAGTATTTT. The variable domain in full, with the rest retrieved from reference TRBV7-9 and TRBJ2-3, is DTGVSQNPRHKITKRGQNVTFRCDPISEHNRLYWYRQTLGQGPEFLTYFQNEAQLEKSRLLSDRFSAERPKGSFSTLEIQRTEQGDSAMYLCASTRNSGGRTDTQYFGPGTRLTVL.

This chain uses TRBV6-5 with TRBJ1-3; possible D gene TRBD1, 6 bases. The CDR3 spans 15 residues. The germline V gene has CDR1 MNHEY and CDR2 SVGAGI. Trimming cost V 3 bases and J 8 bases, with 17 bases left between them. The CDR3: CASSYMRGAWDTIYF. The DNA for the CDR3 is TGTGCCAGCAGTTATATGCGGGGGGCTTGGGACACCATATATTTT.

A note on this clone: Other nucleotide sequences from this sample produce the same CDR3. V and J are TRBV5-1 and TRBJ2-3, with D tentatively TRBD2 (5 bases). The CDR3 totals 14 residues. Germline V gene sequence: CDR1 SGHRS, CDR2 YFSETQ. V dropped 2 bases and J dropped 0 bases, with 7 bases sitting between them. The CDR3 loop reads CASSLGLSTDTQYF. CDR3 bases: TGCGCCAGCAGCTTAGGACTTAGCACAGATACGCAGTATTTT.

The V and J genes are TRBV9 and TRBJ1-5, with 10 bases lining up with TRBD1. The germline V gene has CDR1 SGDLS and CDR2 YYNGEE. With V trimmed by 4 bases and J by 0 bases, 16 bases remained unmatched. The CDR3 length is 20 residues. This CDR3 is CASSPPRTGGKPYSNQPQHF. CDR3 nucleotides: TGTGCCAGCAGCCCACCCAGGACAGGGGGTAAACCATATAGCAATCAGCCCCAGCATTTT.

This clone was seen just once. CDR3 nucleotide sequence: TGTGCCAGCAGTGCCTTGGCTAGCGGGGGTTCTTTGGAGACCCAGTACTTC. Translation: CASSALASGGSLETQYF. The chain recombines TRBV2 with TRBJ2-5, with TRBD2 matching over 10 bases. The CDR3 totals 17 residues. The germline gives CDR1 SNHLY, CDR2 FYNNEI. Trimming at V came to 4 bases and at J to 5 bases, leaving 13 bases not matched to a gene.